Listed below are T cell receptor beta chains from one sample, sequenced in a study of OX40 agonist ivuxolimab in advanced cancers. Clones were sequenced by immunoSEQ multiplex PCR, and TCRdb holds only the in-frame ones, with some missing. This sample has 53,000 or so clones, with roughly 80% found just once. Sample: CD4+ or CD8+ T cells sorted from blood, taken in a trial of the OX40 agonist ivuxolimab. The receptors come from an adult with an advanced solid tumor such as melanoma, head and neck, liver or kidney cancer. Both conserved end residues are part of each CDR3. Fields, in order: J gene, V gene, clone size, D gene, CDR3 DNA, CDR3 protein. The D gene is left open where the match is weak. Size values are once, few and many counts, or a class for expanded clones, and some rows have none.

TRBJ1-5	TRBV7-2	-	-	TGTGCCAGCAGCCACGGACAGCAGCCCCAGCATTTT	CASSHGQQPQHF
TRBJ2-7	TRBV5-5	-	-	TGTGCCAGCAGCTTGCCCTCCCTATACGAGCAGTACTTC	CASSLPSLYEQYF
TRBJ1-2	TRBV5-3	-	-	TGTGCCAGAAGGCTTTTGGAACTTATTCCTGGCTACACCTTC	CARRLLELIPGYTF
TRBJ2-7	TRBV18	-	-	TGTGCCAGCTCACCACGGAGGGACAGCAACGAGCAGTACTTC	CASSPRRDSNEQYF
TRBJ2-5	TRBV30	-	TRBD1	TGTGCCTGGAGCCTGACAGGGGCGTCGGAGACCCAGTACTTC	CAWSLTGASETQYF
TRBJ1-3	TRBV2	-	-	TGTGCCAGCCAGGGTTTACCCGCCTCTGGAAACACCATATATTTT	CASQGLPASGNTIYF
TRBJ2-3	TRBV9	-	TRBD2	TGTGCCAGCAGCGTAGCGGGACTAGCGGGAGCAGATACGCAGTATTTT	CASSVAGLAGADTQYF
TRBJ2-3	TRBV5-4	-	TRBD2	TGTGCCAGCAGCCCTCGGACTAGCGGGAGAGCAGATACGCAGTATTTT	CASSPRTSGRADTQYF
TRBJ2-7	TRBV5-4	-	-	TGTGCCAGCAACCTCGGGGGAGCGGACCCTTTCTACGAGCAGTACTTC	CASNLGGADPFYEQYF
TRBJ2-5	TRBV6-6	-	-	TGTGCCAGCAGTCAGGAACAAGAGACCCAGTACTTC	CASSQEQETQYF
TRBJ1-2	TRBV28	-	-	TGTGCCAGCAGTCCCGGCTTTCGAGCCACTTATGGCTACACCTTC	CASSPGFRATYGYTF
TRBJ2-2	TRBV5-8	once	-	TGTGCCAGCAGCTTAGACAGACGCTGGGGCACCGGGGAGCTGTTTTTT	CASSLDRRWGTGELFF
TRBJ1-4	TRBV15	-	TRBD1	TGTGCCACCAGCAGATACAGGGGGACTAATGAAAAACTGTTTTTT	CATSRYRGTNEKLFF
TRBJ1-2	TRBV15	once	-	TGTGCCACCAGCAGAGATTTAGGGACCAGTGGCTACACCTTC	CATSRDLGTSGYTF
TRBJ2-1	TRBV4-1	-	-	TGCGCCAGCAGGGGGGGACTGGTTGGTGAGCAGTTCTTC	CASRGGLVGEQFF
TRBJ2-7	TRBV6-6	-	-	TGTGCCAGCAGTTACAGGCCCTCCTACGAGCAGTACTTC	CASSYRPSYEQYF
TRBJ2-1	TRBV4-1	-	TRBD2	TGCGCCAGCAGCCAAGTTGGACTAGCGGGGTCCCGGAGCTCCTACAATGAGCAGTTCTTC	CASSQVGLAGSRSSYNEQFF
TRBJ1-2	TRBV5-4	once	TRBD1	TGTGCCAGCAGCTCCGACCGACAGGGGCGCTATGGCTACACCTTC	CASSSDRQGRYGYTF
TRBJ2-1	TRBV5-6	-	-	TGTGCCAGCAGCCGACTTTTTAGGTACAATGAGCAGTTCTTC	CASSRLFRYNEQFF
TRBJ2-6	TRBV4-2	-	TRBD1	TGTGCCAGCAGCCAAGAAGTGACAGGGACCGGGGCCAACGTCCTGACTTTC	CASSQEVTGTGANVLTF
TRBJ2-3	TRBV11-2	-	TRBD2	TGTGCCAGCAGGGACTTTAGCGGGAGATCACAAGATACGCAGTATTTT	CASRDFSGRSQDTQYF
TRBJ2-5	TRBV5-6	-	-	TGTGCCAGCAGCGACCGTACAGGGTTCGGAGAGACCCAGTACTTC	CASSDRTGFGETQYF
TRBJ1-1	TRBV27	-	-	TGTGCCAGCAGAACGACCGGGATGAACACTGAAGCTTTCTTT	CASRTTGMNTEAFF
TRBJ2-7	TRBV29-1	-	-	TGCAGCGTGGGGGGTAGGTCTGACGAGCAGTACTTC	CSVGGRSDEQYF
TRBJ2-7	TRBV5-1	-	-	TGCGCCAGCAGTTCAGGGGGGACGGGCTCCTACGAGCAGTACTTC	CASSSGGTGSYEQYF
TRBJ1-4	TRBV4-1	-	TRBD1	TGCGCCAGCAGCCAAGGATCAGGGGGCGAAAAACTGTTTTTT	CASSQGSGGEKLFF
TRBJ1-2	TRBV4-3	-	TRBD1	TGCGCCAGCAGCCTCATGGGGACAGAAGGGATCTATGGCTACACCTTC	CASSLMGTEGIYGYTF
TRBJ1-4	TRBV5-1	-	-	TGCGCCAGCACCATGGTCGGGGGGGACAACGAAAAACTGTTTTTT	CASTMVGGDNEKLFF
TRBJ2-5	TRBV5-1	-	-	TGCGCCAGCAGCGCTCTCGACTACCAAGAGACCCAGTACTTC	CASSALDYQETQYF
TRBJ2-1	TRBV9	-	-	TGTGCCAGCAGCGTAGAAGGAACAGCTCCTTACAATGAGCAGTTCTTC	CASSVEGTAPYNEQFF
TRBJ2-7	TRBV5-1	-	TRBD1	TGCGCCAGCAGCGAACAGGGACAGTCCTACGAGCAGTACTTC	CASSEQGQSYEQYF
TRBJ2-7	TRBV5-1	-	-	TGCGCCAGCAGCTTGGTCAATAGTCGCTCCTACGAGCAGTACTTC	CASSLVNSRSYEQYF
TRBJ1-3	TRBV6-4	-	TRBD1	TGTGCCAGCAGTGACTCGTCCCCCGGACAGGACGGCGCTGGAAACACCATATATTTT	CASSDSSPGQDGAGNTIYF
TRBJ1-2	TRBV25-1	-	-	TGTGCCAGCAGTGAATATGGTGGGGGACGGTATGGCTACACCTTC	CASSEYGGGRYGYTF
TRBJ2-1	TRBV14	-	-	TGTGCCAGCAGCCTCAGGGACTTTTTCGGCTACAATGAGCAGTTCTTC	CASSLRDFFGYNEQFF
TRBJ1-2	TRBV23-1	-	-	TGCGCCAGCAGTCAATCACCCGGGGATGGTAACTATGGCTACACCTTC	CASSQSPGDGNYGYTF
TRBJ2-5	TRBV6-5	-	-	TGTGCCAGCCGGACAGTCCGGCGGGGGGAGACCCAGTACTTC	CASRTVRRGETQYF
TRBJ1-6	TRBV9	-	-	TGTGCCAGCAGCGGCGCCGGGACGGGGGATTCACCCCTCCACTTT	CASSGAGTGDSPLHF
TRBJ2-5	TRBV5-8	-	TRBD1	TGTGCCAGCAGCCCGACAGGGCTGGAGACCCAGTACTTC	CASSPTGLETQYF
TRBJ1-2	TRBV2	-	TRBD1	TGTGCCAGCACCCGGACAGGATCGCGTGGCTACACCTTC	CASTRTGSRGYTF
TRBJ1-1	TRBV7-3	-	-	TGTGCCAGCAGCTTAACAGGGGCCGGGAACACTGAAGCTTTCTTT	CASSLTGAGNTEAFF
TRBJ1-1	TRBV6-6	-	-	TGTGCCAGCAGTTACTCGCCAGTTGCCCCTGAAGCTTTCTTT	CASSYSPVAPEAFF
TRBJ1-2	TRBV5-1	few	-	TGCGCCAGCAGCTTGGCGACATCGGCTGGCTACACCTTC	CASSLATSAGYTF
TRBJ2-3	TRBV11-1	-	TRBD2	TGTGCCAGCAGCTTATTGCACGGGGCGGGAGGGCCAGATACGCAGTATTTT	CASSLLHGAGGPDTQYF
TRBJ2-2	TRBV4-3	once	TRBD1	TGCGCCAGCAGCCGGAACAGGGGGCTCCTCACCGGGGAGCTGTTTTTT	CASSRNRGLLTGELFF